This note documents a single TCR beta chain sequence. Its antigen target is currently unknown. No base qualities exist here, and no much larger clone lies one base off it. The cysteine opens and the phenylalanine closes a CDR3 of 14 amino acids. The CDR3 DNA has 42 bases and is translated from base 1. V gives up 1 base and J gives up 1 base, and the segment between their germline ends measures 7 bases. CDR1 SGDLS and CDR2 YYNGEE were looked up in the germline V gene. The data originate from a study of shared clonotypes between healthy human individuals (dated by TCRdb to 2020 to 2021). Concerning the study at large: Two women and a few men aged 18 to 49 years were included in the cohort. Each donor's leukapheresis produced roughly between roughly 0.9 and 8.9 billion PBMCs. The study deeply sequenced blood TCR repertoires of about 5 healthy adults to estimate repertoire size and the extent of clonotype sharing between individuals. Different laboratories and diverse techniques were used to prepare libraries and sequence TCR repertoires, to increase sequencing depth and limit assay-specific biases. For each donor, three plates each were used for CD4 naive and CD4 memory, two plates were used for CD8 naive, and one plate was used for CD8 memory.

CD8 naive samples were obtained by positive selection for CCR7 among CD45RO-negative cells, yielding a CD45RA+CCR7+ population from which TemRA cells were excluded. The donors were healthy, HIV-negative adults who had no recently reported acute infections or vaccinations. All donors were Caucasian adults living in Nashville, Tennessee, USA. After blood collection by leukapheresis, PBMCs were isolated using Ficoll-Histopaque density gradient centrifugation and then cryopreserved in the vapor phase of liquid nitrogen. Analytical flow cytometry was used to check the purity and quantity of every magnetically sorted T cell population. Genomic DNA was isolated from every sorted fraction and measured by UV absorbance on a Nanodrop 2000c. Overall study results and their limits: Because the study included only a small number of donors, the genetic and exposure-history diversity represented was limited. Only blood was sampled, and tissue TCR repertoires likely differ from those in blood. Rarefaction of sorted-subset datasets indicated incomplete sequencing despite the large sequencing depth. Naive subsets generally had larger estimated clonotype richness than memory subsets. Higher generation probabilities were observed for clonotypes shared by all four sorted-subset donors than for non-shared clonotypes. Based on pairwise subsampling, the degree of clonotype sharing among donors was expected to be affected by sequencing depth. When a handful of donors were compared, the shared fraction of clonotypes was about 5% for naive CD4, 3% to 4% for naive CD8, 2.3% for memory CD4, and around 0.4% for memory CD8.

TCR CDR3 regions were amplified from genomic DNA by multiplex PCR using the deep immunoSEQ assay. Genomic DNA extracted from each cell subset was distributed evenly over all wells of several immunoSEQ 96-well plates, and each plate served as one replicate. For sorted subsets, approximately 210 ng of genomic DNA, equivalent to some 33,000 T cell genomes, went into each replicate PCR. Purified libraries were measured with a Qubit 3.0 fluorometer, size-checked on a Bioanalyzer 2100, and measured again with the KAPA Library Quantification kit. Every immunoSEQ 96-well plate was sequenced on a separate single-read 150-cycle Illumina NextSeq 550 flow cell. In the paper's pipeline: Because the immunoSEQ output included only junctional sequences and no quality scores, the filtering could not be the same as the filtering used for full-length reads. To assign V/J genes and CDR3, sequences were annotated against IMGT germline references using PyIR, a Python wrapper for IgBLAST v1.9. Any read was removed if the V/J assignment was weak (E-value above 1e-6), the CDR3 was missing, or the read contained stop codons, out-of-frame junctions, or ambiguous translated residues. V3J clonotypes were defined as sequences sharing an identical inferred V gene, J gene, and CDR3 amino acid sequence. Percentage overlap between repertoires was calculated by dividing the number of shared unique clonotypes by the size of the smaller repertoire. Richness of each repertoire was evaluated using RTK rarefaction, the Chao1 estimator, and Recon v2.1 estimates of unobserved clonotypes. Generation probabilities were computed with OLGA for all TCRbeta clonotypes obtained by the gDNA method from several donors. TCRdb holds this immuneACCESS table with in-frame rearrangements only. Some clones are missing; in checked studies, unresolved V genes explain under half, and the rest has no known cause. Clonal size and the V and J genes are those of that table, whereas D and trimming came from the DNA. The sample table contains about 700,000 clones; only one count was recorded for roughly 94% of them. The ten most abundant clones make up roughly 22% of the sample.

The sequence came from a man aged 30 to 39 in good health. The specimen sequenced was naive CD8+ T cells sorted from blood. Interpreted using the paper, the cell subset or site label stands for: CD45RA+CCR7+. In this chain, TRBV9 is recombined with TRBJ2-3; the D gene is not confidently resolved. The CDR3 region reads CASSVQIGTDTQYF. The DNA sequence is given as TGTGCCAGCAGCGTACAGATAGGCACAGATACGCAGTATTTT.